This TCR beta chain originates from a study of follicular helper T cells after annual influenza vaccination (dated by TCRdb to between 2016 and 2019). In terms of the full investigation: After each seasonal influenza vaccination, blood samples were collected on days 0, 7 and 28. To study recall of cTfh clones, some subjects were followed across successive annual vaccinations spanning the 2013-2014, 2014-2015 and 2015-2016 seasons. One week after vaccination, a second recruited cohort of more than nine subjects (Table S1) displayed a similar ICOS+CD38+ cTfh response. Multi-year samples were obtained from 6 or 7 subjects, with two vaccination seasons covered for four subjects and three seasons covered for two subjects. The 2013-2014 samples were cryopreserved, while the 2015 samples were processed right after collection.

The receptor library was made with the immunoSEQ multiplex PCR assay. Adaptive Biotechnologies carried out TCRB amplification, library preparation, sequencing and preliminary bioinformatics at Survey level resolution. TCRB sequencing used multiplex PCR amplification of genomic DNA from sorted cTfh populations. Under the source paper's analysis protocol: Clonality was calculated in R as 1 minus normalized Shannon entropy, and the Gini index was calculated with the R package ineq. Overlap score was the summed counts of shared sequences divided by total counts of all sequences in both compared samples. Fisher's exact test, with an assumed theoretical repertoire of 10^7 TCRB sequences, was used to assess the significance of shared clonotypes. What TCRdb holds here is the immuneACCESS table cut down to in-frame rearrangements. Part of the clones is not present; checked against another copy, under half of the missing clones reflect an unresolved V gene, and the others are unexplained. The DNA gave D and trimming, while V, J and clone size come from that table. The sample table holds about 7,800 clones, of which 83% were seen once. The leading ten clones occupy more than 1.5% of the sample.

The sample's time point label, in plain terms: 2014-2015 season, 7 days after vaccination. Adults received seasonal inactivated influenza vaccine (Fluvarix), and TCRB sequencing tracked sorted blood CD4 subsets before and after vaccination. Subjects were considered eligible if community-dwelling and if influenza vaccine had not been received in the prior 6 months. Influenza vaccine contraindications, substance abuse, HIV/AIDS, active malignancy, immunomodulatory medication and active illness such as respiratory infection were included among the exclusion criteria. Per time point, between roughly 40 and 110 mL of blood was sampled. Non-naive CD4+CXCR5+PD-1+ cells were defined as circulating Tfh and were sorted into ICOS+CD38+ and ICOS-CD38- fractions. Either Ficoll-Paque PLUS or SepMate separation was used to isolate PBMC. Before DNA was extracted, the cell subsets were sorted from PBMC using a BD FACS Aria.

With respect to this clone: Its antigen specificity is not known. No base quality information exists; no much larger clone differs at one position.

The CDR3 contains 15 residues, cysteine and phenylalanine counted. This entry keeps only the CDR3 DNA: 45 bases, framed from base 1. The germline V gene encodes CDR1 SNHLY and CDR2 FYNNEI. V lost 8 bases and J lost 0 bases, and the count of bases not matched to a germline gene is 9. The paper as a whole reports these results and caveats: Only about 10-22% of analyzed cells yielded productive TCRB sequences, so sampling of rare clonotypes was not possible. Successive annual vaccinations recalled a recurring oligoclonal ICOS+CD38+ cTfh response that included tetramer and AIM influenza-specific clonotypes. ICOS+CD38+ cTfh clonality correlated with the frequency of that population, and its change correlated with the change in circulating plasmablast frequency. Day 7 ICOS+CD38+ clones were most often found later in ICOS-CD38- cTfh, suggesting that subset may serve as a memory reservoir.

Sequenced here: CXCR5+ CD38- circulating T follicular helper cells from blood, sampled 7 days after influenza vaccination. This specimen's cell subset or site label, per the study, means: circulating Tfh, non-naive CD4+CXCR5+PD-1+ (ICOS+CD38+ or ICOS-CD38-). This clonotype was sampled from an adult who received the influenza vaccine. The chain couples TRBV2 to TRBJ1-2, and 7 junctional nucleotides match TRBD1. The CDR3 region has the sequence CASRRTRGTNYGYTF. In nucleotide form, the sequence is TGTGCCAGCCGACGTACCAGGGGGACTAACTATGGCTACACCTTC. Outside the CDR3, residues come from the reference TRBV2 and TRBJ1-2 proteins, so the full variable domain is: EPEVTQTPSHQVTQMGQEVILRCVPISNHLYFYWYRQILGQKVEFLVSFYNNEISEKSEIFDDQFSVERPDGSNFTLKIRSTKLEDSAMYFCASRRTRGTNYGYTFGSGTRLTVV.